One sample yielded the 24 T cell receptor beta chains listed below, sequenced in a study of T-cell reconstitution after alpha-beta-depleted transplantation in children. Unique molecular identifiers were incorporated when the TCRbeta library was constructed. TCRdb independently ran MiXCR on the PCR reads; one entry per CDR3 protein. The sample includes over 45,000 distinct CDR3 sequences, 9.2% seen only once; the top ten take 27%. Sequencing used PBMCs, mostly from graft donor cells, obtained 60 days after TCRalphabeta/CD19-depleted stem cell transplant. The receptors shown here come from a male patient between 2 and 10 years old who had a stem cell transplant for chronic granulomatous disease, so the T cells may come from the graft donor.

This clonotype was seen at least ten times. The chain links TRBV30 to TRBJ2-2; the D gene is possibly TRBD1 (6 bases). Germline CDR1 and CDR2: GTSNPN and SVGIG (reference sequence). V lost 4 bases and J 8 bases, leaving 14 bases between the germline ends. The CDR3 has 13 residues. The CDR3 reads CAWNKQGPGELFF. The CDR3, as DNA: TGTGCCTGGAACAAACAGGGCCCAGGGGAGCTGTTTTTT.

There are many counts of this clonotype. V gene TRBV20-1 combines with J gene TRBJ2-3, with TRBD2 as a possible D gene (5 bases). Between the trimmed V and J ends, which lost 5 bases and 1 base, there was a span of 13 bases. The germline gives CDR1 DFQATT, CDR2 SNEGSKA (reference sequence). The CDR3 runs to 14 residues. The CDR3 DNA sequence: TGCAGTGCTCGGACGGCCGGGGGCACAGATACGCAGTATTTT. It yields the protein CSARTAGGTDTQYF.

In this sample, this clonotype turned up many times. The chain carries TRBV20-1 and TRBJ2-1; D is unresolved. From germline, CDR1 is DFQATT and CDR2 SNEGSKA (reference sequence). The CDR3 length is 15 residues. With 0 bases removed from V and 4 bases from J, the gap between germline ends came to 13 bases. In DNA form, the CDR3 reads TGCAGTGCTAGAGATGGGTCCATCCAGTACAATGAGCAGTTCTTC. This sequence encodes CSARDGSIQYNEQFF.

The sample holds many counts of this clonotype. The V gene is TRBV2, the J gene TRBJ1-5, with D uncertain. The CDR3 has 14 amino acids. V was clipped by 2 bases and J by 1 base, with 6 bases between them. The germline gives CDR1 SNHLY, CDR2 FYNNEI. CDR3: CASSESASNQPQHF. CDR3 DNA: TGTGCCAGCAGTGAATCGGCCAGCAATCAGCCCCAGCATTTT.

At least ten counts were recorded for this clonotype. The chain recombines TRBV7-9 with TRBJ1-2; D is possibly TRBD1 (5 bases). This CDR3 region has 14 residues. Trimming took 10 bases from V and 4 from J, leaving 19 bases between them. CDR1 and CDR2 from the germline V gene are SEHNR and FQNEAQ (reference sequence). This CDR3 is CATKSTGVGYGYTF. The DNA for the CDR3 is TGTGCCACCAAATCCACGGGGGTTGGCTATGGCTACACCTTC. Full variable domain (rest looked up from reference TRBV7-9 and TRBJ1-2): DTGVSQNPRHKITKRGQNVTFRCDPISEHNRLYWYRQTLGQGPEFLTYFQNEAQLEKSRLLSDRFSAERPKGSFSTLEIQRTEQGDSAMYLCATKSTGVGYGYTFGSGTRLTVV.

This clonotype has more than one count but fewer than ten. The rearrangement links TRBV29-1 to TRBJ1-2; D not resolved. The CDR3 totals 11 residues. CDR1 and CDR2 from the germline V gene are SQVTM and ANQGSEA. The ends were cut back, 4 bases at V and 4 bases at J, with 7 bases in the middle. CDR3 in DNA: TGCAGCGTTGTTCGAGGCTATGGCTACACCTTC. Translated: CSVVRGYGYTF. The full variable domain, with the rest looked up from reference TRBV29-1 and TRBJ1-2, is SAVISQKPSRDICQRGTSLTIQCQVDSQVTMMFWYRQQPGQSLTLIATANQGSEATYESGFVIDKFPISRPNLTFSTLTVSNMSPEDSSIYLCSVVRGYGYTFGSGTRLTVV.

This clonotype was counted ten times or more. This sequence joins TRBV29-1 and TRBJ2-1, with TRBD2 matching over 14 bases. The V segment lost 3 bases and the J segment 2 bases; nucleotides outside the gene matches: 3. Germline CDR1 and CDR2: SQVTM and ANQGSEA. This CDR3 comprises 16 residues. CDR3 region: CSVDGTSGRTYNEQFF. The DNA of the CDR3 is TGCAGCGTTGATGGGACTAGCGGGAGAACCTACAATGAGCAGTTCTTC.

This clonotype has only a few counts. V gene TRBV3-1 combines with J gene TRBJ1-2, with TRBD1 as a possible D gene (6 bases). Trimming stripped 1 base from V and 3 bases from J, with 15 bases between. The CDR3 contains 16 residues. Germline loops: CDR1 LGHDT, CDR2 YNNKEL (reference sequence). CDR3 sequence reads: CASSQAFDRWDYGYTF. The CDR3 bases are TGTGCCAGCAGCCAAGCCTTCGACAGGTGGGACTATGGCTACACCTTC.

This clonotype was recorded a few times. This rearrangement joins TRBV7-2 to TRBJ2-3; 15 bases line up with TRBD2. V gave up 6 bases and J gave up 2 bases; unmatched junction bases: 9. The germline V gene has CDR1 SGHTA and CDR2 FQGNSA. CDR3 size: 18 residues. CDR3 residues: CASSRTGTSGRPTDTQYF. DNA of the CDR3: TGTGCCAGCAGTCGTACCGGGACTAGCGGGAGGCCCACAGATACGCAGTATTTT.

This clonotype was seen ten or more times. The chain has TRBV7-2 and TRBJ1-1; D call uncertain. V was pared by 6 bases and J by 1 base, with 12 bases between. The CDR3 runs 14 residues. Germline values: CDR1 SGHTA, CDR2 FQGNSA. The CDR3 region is CASRSVASNTEAFF. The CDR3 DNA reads TGTGCCAGCAGGTCGGTGGCCTCGAACACTGAAGCTTTCTTT.

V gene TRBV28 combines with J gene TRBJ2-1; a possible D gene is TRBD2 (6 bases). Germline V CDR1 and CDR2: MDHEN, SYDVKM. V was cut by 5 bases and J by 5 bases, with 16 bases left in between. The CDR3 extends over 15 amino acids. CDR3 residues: CASSPQRAGNNEQFF. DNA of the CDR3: TGTGCCAGCAGTCCTCAGCGGGCTGGTAACAATGAGCAGTTCTTC.

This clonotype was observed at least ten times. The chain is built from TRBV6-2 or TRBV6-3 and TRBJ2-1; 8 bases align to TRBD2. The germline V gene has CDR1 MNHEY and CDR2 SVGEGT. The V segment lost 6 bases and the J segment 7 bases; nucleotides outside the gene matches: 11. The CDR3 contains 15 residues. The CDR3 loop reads CASRPPGLDLNEQFF. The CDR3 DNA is TGTGCCAGCAGACCACCGGGACTAGATCTAAATGAGCAGTTCTTC.

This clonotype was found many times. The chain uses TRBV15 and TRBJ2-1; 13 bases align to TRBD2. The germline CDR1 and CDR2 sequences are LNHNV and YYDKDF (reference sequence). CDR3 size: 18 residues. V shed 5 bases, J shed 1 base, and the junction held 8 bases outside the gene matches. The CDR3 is CATSAGTSGVWSYNEQFF. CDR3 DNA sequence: TGTGCCACCAGCGCCGGGACTAGCGGGGTTTGGTCCTACAATGAGCAGTTCTTC.

In nucleotides, the CDR3 is TGCGCCAGCATGGCCGTAGGGGGGTTGGGTGAGCAGTTCTTC. Translated, it gives CASMAVGGLGEQFF. The chain couples TRBV5-1 to TRBJ2-1; D is perhaps TRBD1 or TRBD2 (6 bases each). From germline, CDR1 is SGHRS and CDR2 YFSETQ. Trimming removed 6 bases from V and 9 bases from J, with 19 bases in between. The CDR3 runs to 14 residues.

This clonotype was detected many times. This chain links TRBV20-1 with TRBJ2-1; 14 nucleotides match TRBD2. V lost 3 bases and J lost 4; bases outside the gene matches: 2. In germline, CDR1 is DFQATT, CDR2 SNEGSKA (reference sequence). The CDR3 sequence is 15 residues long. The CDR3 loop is CSARGTSGGYNEQFF. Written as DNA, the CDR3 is TGCAGTGCTAGGGGGACTAGCGGGGGTTACAATGAGCAGTTCTTC.

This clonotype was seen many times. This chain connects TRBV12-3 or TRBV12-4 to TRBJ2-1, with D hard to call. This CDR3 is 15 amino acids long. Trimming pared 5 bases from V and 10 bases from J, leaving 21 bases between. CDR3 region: CASSPHPPFRQEQFF. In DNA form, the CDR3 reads TGTGCCAGCAGTCCCCATCCCCCCTTTAGGCAGGAGCAGTTCTTC.

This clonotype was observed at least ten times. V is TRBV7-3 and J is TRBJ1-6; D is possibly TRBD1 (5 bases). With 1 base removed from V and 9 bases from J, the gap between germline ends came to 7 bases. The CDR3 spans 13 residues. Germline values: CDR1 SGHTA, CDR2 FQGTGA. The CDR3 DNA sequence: TGTGCCAGCAGCTTAAAGGGGAGTTCACCCCTCCACTTT. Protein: CASSLKGSSPLHF. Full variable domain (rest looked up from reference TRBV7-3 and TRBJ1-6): GAGVSQTPSNKVTEKGKYVELRCDPISGHTALYWYRQSLGQGPEFLIYFQGTGAADDSGLPNDRFFAVRPEGSVSTLKIQRTERGDSAVYLCASSLKGSSPLHFGNGTRLTVT.

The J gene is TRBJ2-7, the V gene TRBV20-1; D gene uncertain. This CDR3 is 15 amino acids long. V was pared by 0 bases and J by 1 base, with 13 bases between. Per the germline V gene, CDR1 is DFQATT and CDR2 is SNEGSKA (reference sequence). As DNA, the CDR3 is TGCAGTGCTAGAGATTATGACCTACCATCCTACGAGCAGTACTTC. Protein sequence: CSARDYDLPSYEQYF.

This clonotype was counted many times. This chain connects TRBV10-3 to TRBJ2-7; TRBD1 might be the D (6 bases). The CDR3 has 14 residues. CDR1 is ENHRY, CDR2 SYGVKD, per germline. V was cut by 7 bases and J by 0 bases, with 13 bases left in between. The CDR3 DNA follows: TGTGCCATCATGGCCAGGGGCTCCTCCTACGAGCAGTACTTC. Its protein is CAIMARGSSYEQYF.

CDR3 nucleotide sequence: TGTGCCAGCAGTTGGCTAGGGCCCCAAGAGACCCAGTACTTC. Protein: CASSWLGPQETQYF. The chain has TRBV6-5 and TRBJ2-5; D gene uncertain. Trimming took off 4 bases at V and 1 base at J, with 10 bases between the two ends. The germline V gene has CDR1 MNHEY and CDR2 SVGAGI. The CDR3 spans 14 residues.

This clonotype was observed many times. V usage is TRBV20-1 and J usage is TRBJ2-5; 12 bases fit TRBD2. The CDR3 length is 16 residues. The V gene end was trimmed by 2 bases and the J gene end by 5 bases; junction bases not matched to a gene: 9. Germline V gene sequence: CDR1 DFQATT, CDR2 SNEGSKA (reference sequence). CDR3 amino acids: CSARNPWGTSGETQYF. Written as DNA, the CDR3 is TGCAGTGCTAGAAACCCCTGGGGGACTAGCGGGGAGACCCAGTACTTC.

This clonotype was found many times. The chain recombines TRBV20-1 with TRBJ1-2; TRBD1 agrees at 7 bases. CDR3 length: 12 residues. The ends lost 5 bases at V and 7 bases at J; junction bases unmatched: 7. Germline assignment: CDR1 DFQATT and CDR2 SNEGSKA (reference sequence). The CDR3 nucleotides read TGCAGTGCTGGGACAGACGGCTTTGGCTACACCTTC. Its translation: CSAGTDGFGYTF.

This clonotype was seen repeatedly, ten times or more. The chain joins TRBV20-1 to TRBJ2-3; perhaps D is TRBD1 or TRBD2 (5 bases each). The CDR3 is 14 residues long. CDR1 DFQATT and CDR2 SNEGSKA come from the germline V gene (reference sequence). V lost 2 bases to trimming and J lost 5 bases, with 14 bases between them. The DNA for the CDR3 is TGCAGTGCTAGACCGGGGCTAGTTATAGATACGCAGTATTTT. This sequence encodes CSARPGLVIDTQYF.

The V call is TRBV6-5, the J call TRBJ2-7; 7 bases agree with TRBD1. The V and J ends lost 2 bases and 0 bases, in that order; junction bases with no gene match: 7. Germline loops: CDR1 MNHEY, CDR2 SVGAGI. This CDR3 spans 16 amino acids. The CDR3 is CASSYNGRGSSYEQYF. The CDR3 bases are TGTGCCAGCAGTTACAACGGCAGGGGGAGCTCCTACGAGCAGTACTTC.